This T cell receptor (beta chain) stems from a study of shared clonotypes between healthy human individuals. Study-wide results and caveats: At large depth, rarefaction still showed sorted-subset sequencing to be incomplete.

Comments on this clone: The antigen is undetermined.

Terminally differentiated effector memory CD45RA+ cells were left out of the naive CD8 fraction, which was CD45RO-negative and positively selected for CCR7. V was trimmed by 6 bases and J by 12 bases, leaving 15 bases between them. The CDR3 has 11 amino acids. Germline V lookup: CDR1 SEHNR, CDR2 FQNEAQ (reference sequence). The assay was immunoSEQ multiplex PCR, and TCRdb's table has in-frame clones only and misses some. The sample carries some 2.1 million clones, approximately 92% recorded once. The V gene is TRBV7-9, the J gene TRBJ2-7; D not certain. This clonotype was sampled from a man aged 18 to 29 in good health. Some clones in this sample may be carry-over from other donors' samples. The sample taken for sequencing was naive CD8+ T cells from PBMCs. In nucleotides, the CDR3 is TGTGCCAGCAGATCGGACGGAGACTTGTACTTC. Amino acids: CASRSDGDLYF.